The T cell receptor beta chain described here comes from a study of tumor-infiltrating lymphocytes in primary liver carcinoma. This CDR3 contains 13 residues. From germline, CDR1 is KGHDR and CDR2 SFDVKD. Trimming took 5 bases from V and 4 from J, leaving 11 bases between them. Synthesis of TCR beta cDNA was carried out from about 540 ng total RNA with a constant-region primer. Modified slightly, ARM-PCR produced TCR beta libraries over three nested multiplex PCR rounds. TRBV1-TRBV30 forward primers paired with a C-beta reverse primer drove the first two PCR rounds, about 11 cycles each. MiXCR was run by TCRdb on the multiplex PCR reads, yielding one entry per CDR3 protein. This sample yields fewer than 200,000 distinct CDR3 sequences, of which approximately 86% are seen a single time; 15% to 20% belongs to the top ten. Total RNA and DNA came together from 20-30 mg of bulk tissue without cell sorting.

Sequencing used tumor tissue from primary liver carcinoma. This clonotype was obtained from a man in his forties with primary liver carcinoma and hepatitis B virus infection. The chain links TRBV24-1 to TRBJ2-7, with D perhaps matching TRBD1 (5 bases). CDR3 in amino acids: CATSGSTAYEQYF. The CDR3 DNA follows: TGTGCCACCAGTGGTTCGACAGCATACGAGCAGTACTTC.